This T cell receptor (beta chain) was documented in a study of CD8 T cells in ankylosing spondylitis. Findings of the study overall: Blood from ankylosing spondylitis patients appeared to carry a characteristic roughly eight-variant TCR beta motif.

The germline gives CDR1 MGHRA, CDR2 YSYEKL. V lost 5 bases to trimming and J lost 3 bases; unmatched junction nucleotides: 9. CDR3 length equals 16 residues. This clonotype has a handful of counts. The antigen is undetermined. Via MiXCR, TCRdb re-called the 5' RACE reads, giving one row per CDR3 protein. The data contain fewer than 650,000 distinct CDR3 sequences, about 13% of them seen just once; the ten biggest clones take up under 7.5%. The TCR was taken from a male donor with ankylosing spondylitis. Sequences were obtained from blood, either unsorted or a sorted T cell fraction (not recorded which). The chain employs TRBV4-1 and TRBJ1-1; 10 bases agree with TRBD1. The CDR3 loop reads CASSLTGGWEDTEAFF. CDR3 in DNA: TGCGCCAGCAGCTTGACAGGGGGCTGGGAAGACACTGAAGCTTTCTTT.